This record concerns one TCR beta chain sequence. The target antigen is unknown. PCR was performed using 60 Vbeta and 13 Jbeta primers. Libraries were prepared by immunoSEQ multiplex PCR; TCRdb keeps only in-frame clonotypes and omits some of them. Of some 140,000 clones in the sample, around 72% were seen once. The data belong to a study of cytomegalovirus exposure and HLA in healthy donors. Findings and caveats of the study: Versus the approximately 700-donor mean, an Asian-associated ancestry cluster reportedly showed fewer N-insertions in a later analysis. Certain sequence variants were highly shared and formed a cluster, and this cluster was likely a sequencing artifact. In a later analysis, a missense DCLRE1C variant was linked to TCR beta V- and J-gene trimming. CMV antigen specificity was confirmed in vitro for three CMV-associated chains.

The CDR3 contains 15 residues. Germline V CDR1 and CDR2: MNHEY, SMNVEV (reference sequence). The ends lost 6 bases at V and 8 bases at J; junction bases unmatched: 10. This chain connects TRBV27 to TRBJ2-4; 10 positions agree with TRBD1. The source is a young man in good health and CMV-seropositive. Sequencing was performed on PBMCs. The CDR3 sequence is CASSSTDRGIYIQYF. DNA for the CDR3: TGTGCCAGCAGCTCAACGGACAGGGGGATTTACATTCAGTACTTC.